One sample yielded the 30 T cell receptor beta chains listed below, sequenced in a study of post-analysis software for immune sequencing data. Built from TCR beta cDNA, the libraries had unique molecular identifiers in them. TCRdb processed the PCR reads anew with MiXCR; each CDR3 protein has one entry. This table holds around 200,000 distinct CDR3 sequences, roughly 30% found once. General study findings and limits: With TRBV5-6, TRBV5-1 and TRBV20-1 included, several TRBV segments were more frequent in patients than in controls.

These receptors have no known antigen. What was sequenced was blood. Every receptor here comes from a girl younger than 18 with multiple sclerosis.

The table lists this clonotype with many counts. This chain connects TRBV12-3 or TRBV12-4 to TRBJ2-3; no reliable D call. The V gene lost 3 bases and the J gene lost 2 bases, with 3 bases spanning the gap. CDR3 length: 12 amino acids. In DNA form, the CDR3 reads TGTGCCAGCAGTTTTAACACAGATACGCAGTATTTT. This translates into CASSFNTDTQYF.

Concerning this clonotype itself: The junction differs from germline at one of its ends, possibly a read error. The rearrangement uses TRBV28 and TRBJ2-5, with D perhaps given as TRBD1 or TRBD2 (5 bases each). CDR1 and CDR2 (germline): MDHEN, SYDVKM. The CDR3 extends over 15 amino acids. The CDR3 sequence is CASSPGAGPQEAQYF. CDR3 nucleotide sequence: TGTGCCAGCAGCCCCGGGGCAGGCCCACAAGAGGCCCAGTACTTC.

Only one count was recorded for this clonotype. A much larger clonotype is one base distant, so this may be a read error. J is TRBJ2-5 and V is TRBV5-1; the D gene could be TRBD1 or TRBD2 (5 bases each). The CDR3 is 15 amino acids. Trimming took 7 bases from V and 11 from J, leaving 27 bases between them. Germline CDR1 is SGHRS and CDR2 is YFSETQ. The CDR3 sequence is CASFGTSEGSNEQYF. CDR3 DNA: TGCGCCAGCTTCGGGACGAGTGAGGGGTCCAATGAGCAGTACTTC.

This chain uses TRBV11-2 with TRBJ2-5; 9 bases are shared with TRBD1. The trim removed 8 bases at V and 3 bases at J, leaving 4 bases unmatched. The V gene's germline CDR1 is SGHAT and CDR2 FQNNGV. The CDR3 loop spans 13 amino acids. This CDR3 is CASGWDREETQYF. Here the CDR3 DNA reads TGTGCCAGCGGATGGGACAGGGAAGAGACCCAGTACTTC. The full variable domain, its missing parts supplied by reference TRBV11-2 and TRBJ2-5, is EAGVAQSPRYKIIEKRQSVAFWCNPISGHATLYWYQQILGQGPKLLIQFQNNGVVDDSQLPKDRFSAERLKGVDSTLKIQPAKLEDSAVYLCASGWDREETQYFGPGTRLLVL.

This clonotype was seen ten or more times. This rearrangement joins TRBV6-1 to TRBJ2-7, with TRBD1 matching over 8 bases. The CDR3 is made up of 14 amino acids. Germline-derived CDR1 and CDR2 are MNHNS and SASEGT. The J segment lost 3 bases and the V segment lost 6 bases, leaving 7 bases of the junction unmatched. The chain's CDR3 is CASRQTGDGYEQYF. The CDR3 nucleotides read TGTGCCAGCAGACAGACAGGGGACGGCTACGAGCAGTACTTC.

This clonotype has just a few counts. V usage is TRBV7-2 and J usage is TRBJ2-1, with TRBD2 matching over 10 bases. The trim removed 3 bases at V and 4 bases at J, leaving 6 bases unmatched. Germline CDR1 is SGHTA and CDR2 is FQGNSA. CDR3 length: 16 amino acids. In DNA, the CDR3 is TGTGCCAGCAGCTTGGGAAGCGGGGGGGGGTACAATGAGCAGTTCTTC. Protein sequence: CASSLGSGGGYNEQFF.

This clonotype was observed a handful of times. This sequence joins TRBV20-1 and TRBJ1-1, with D unclear. Germline loops: CDR1 DFQATT, CDR2 SNEGSKA (reference sequence). Trimming pared 6 bases from V and 0 bases from J, leaving 8 bases between. There are 12 residues in the CDR3. In nucleotides, the CDR3 is TGCAGTGCCGAACAGCTGAACACTGAAGCTTTCTTT. Amino acid sequence: CSAEQLNTEAFF.

This chain's CDR3 is CACHPGGWETQYF. The CDR3 coding sequence is TGTGCCTGCCACCCAGGGGGCTGGGAGACCCAGTACTTC. The chain carries TRBV30 and TRBJ2-7; 8 bases are a match to TRBD1. With the DNA end fitting TRBJ2-5 better, the J assignment may be wrong. The CDR3 totals 13 residues. CDR1 and CDR2 from the germline V gene are GTSNPN and SVGIG (reference sequence).

V and J are TRBV5-1 and TRBJ2-5; 8 bases line up with TRBD2. With 4 bases clipped from V and 2 bases from J, the junction kept 4 bases outside the gene matches. The CDR3 is 14 residues long. Germline V gene sequence: CDR1 SGHRS, CDR2 YFSETQ. The CDR3 DNA reads TGCGCCAGCAGCCTCTCTAGCGGGCAAGAGACCCAGTACTTC. It codes for CASSLSSGQETQYF.

Note on this clonotype: This sequence may be a read error, since a much larger clone differs from it by one base. V and J are TRBV4-2 and TRBJ2-1; D is tentatively TRBD1 or TRBD2 (5 bases each). The CDR3 is 15 residues long. Germline V gene sequence: CDR1 LGHNA, CDR2 YNFKEQ. CDR3 nucleotide sequence: TGTACCAGCAGCCAAGATCCCGGGGCCAGCAATGAGCAGTTCTTC. It is translated as CTSSQDPGASNEQFF.

This clonotype was found a few times. The gene calls are TRBV30 and TRBJ2-1; tentative D call: TRBD1 (6 bases). This CDR3 has 12 residues. V dropped 2 bases and J dropped 9 bases, with 11 bases sitting between them. CDR1 and CDR2 from the germline V gene are GTSNPN and SVGIG (reference sequence). This CDR3 is CAWSQQGTEQFF. The DNA of the CDR3 is TGTGCCTGGAGTCAACAGGGTACTGAGCAGTTCTTC. The full variable domain, in which reference TRBV30 and TRBJ2-1 provide the parts outside the CDR3, is SQTIHQWPATLVQPVGSPLSLECTVEGTSNPNLYWYRQAAGRGLQLLFYSVGIGQISSEVPQNLSASRPQDRQFILSSKKLLLSDSGFYLCAWSQQGTEQFFGPGTRLTVL.

Note on this clonotype: The junction differs from germline at one of its ends, possibly a read error. The V gene is TRBV12-3 or TRBV12-4, the J gene TRBJ1-1; tentatively, D is TRBD1 (6 bases). There are 14 residues in the CDR3. The CDR3 is CSSSSGTTNTEAFF. Written as DNA, the CDR3 is TGTTCCAGCAGTTCCGGGACAACGAACACTGAAGCTTTCTTT.

This clonotype was observed at least ten times. The chain recombines TRBV28 with TRBJ1-1, with TRBD1 matching 7 bases. Germline V gives CDR1 MDHEN, CDR2 SYDVKM. V shed 5 bases, J shed 3 bases, and the junction held 15 bases outside the gene matches. The CDR3 spans 17 residues. The CDR3 loop reads CASSLWDSFQGDTEAFF. CDR3 nucleotides: TGTGCCAGCAGTCTCTGGGACAGCTTCCAAGGAGACACTGAAGCTTTCTTT.

In its sample, this clonotype was seen a few times. The chain recombines TRBV29-1 with TRBJ1-1, with D hard to call. The germline gives CDR1 SQVTM, CDR2 ANQGSEA. The CDR3 length is 12 residues. Trimming stripped 3 bases from V and 2 bases from J, with 7 bases between. The CDR3 is CSVERENTEAFF. In DNA form, the CDR3 reads TGCAGCGTTGAGAGAGAAAACACTGAAGCTTTCTTT.

Remarks on this clonotype: A much larger clonotype is one base distant, so this may be a read error. The J gene is TRBJ2-1, the V gene TRBV6-4; D may be TRBD2 (6 bases). V was shortened by 6 bases and J by 5 bases, with 11 bases between the two germline ends. Germline lookup yields CDR1 MRHNA and CDR2 SNTAGT. The CDR3 contains 13 residues. The CDR3 sequence: CASSLGGHNEQFF. Written as DNA, the CDR3 is TGTGCCAGCAGCCTGGGGGGTCACAATGAGCAGTTCTTC.

This clonotype was counted between two and nine times. The chain recombines TRBV12-3 or TRBV12-4 with TRBJ2-3; D is unresolved. This CDR3 comprises 15 residues. V gave up 7 bases and J gave up 3 bases, with 17 bases separating them. CDR3 DNA: TGTGCCAGCACCCTATACGGCAGGATAACAGATACGCAGTATTTT. Its translation is CASTLYGRITDTQYF.

This clonotype was recorded at least ten times. The chain carries TRBV28 and TRBJ2-4; D is unresolved. The CDR3 covers 14 residues. Trimming shortened V by 10 bases and J by 0 bases, and 13 bases separated the two germline ends. The germline gives CDR1 MDHEN, CDR2 SYDVKM. CDR3 protein: CATLRSGAKNIQYF. CDR3 coding DNA: TGTGCCACCCTCCGGTCAGGAGCCAAAAACATTCAGTACTTC.

The chain combines TRBV29-1 with TRBJ1-3; a weak D match, TRBD1 (5 bases). V lost 4 bases and J lost 2, with 12 bases in between. Germline CDR1 and CDR2: SQVTM and ANQGSEA. There are 14 residues in the CDR3. The CDR3 protein is CSVVGGAPGNTIYF. DNA for the CDR3: TGCAGCGTTGTTGGAGGGGCGCCTGGAAACACCATATATTTT. Full variable domain (missing parts from reference TRBV29-1 and TRBJ1-3): SAVISQKPSRDICQRGTSLTIQCQVDSQVTMMFWYRQQPGQSLTLIATANQGSEATYESGFVIDKFPISRPNLTFSTLTVSNMSPEDSSIYLCSVVGGAPGNTIYFGEGSWLTVV.

This clonotype was observed at least ten times. V usage is TRBV3-1 and J usage is TRBJ1-2; D ambiguous. The germline CDR1 and CDR2 sequences are LGHDT and YNNKEL (reference sequence). V was pared by 2 bases and J by 2 bases, with 12 bases between. The CDR3 extends over 15 amino acids. The CDR3 loop is CASSQLEPSNYGYTF. DNA for the CDR3: TGTGCCAGCAGCCAATTGGAGCCGTCGAACTATGGCTACACCTTC.

On this clonotype itself: This may stem from a read error, because a much larger clone lies one nucleotide away. The missing conserved phenylalanine or tryptophan at the end of this CDR3 makes a read error likely. The chain recombines TRBV5-1 with TRBJ2-3; 10 nucleotides align to TRBD1. Germline V lookup: CDR1 SGHRS, CDR2 YFSETQ. The J segment lost 5 bases and the V segment lost 4 bases, leaving 10 bases of the junction unmatched. This CDR3 has 16 residues. The CDR3 sequence: CASSPGTGAVGDTQYL. Written as DNA, the CDR3 is TGCGCCAGCAGCCCCGGGACAGGGGCGGTTGGAGATACGCAGTATTTA.

The chain combines TRBV7-2 with TRBJ2-2; TRBD1 might be the D (6 bases). Germline CDR1 and CDR2: SGHTA and FQGNSA. Trimming cost V 5 bases and J 7 bases, with 20 bases left between them. The CDR3 spans 16 residues. CDR3 sequence reads: CASSAQGAGEYGELFF. CDR3 sequence (DNA): TGTGCCAGCAGCGCCCAAGGGGCAGGGGAGTACGGGGAGCTGTTTTTT.

Ten or more counts support this clonotype. The chain carries TRBV9 and TRBJ1-6; the match to TRBD1 covers 7 bases. Trimming at V came to 7 bases and at J to 10 bases, leaving 11 bases not matched to a gene. CDR1 and CDR2 (germline): SGDLS, YYNGEE. CDR3 length equals 14 residues. The CDR3 loop reads CASSLDRVGSPLHF. As DNA, the CDR3 is TGTGCCAGCTCACTCGACAGGGTCGGCTCACCCCTCCACTTT.

This rearrangement joins TRBV6-5 to TRBJ2-1, with D perhaps matching TRBD2 (6 bases). V gave up 6 bases and J gave up 9 bases, with 18 bases separating them. The V gene's germline CDR1 is MNHEY and CDR2 SVGAGI. The CDR3 runs to 14 residues. The CDR3 loop is CASRTRDSIGEQFF. The CDR3 DNA reads TGTGCCAGCAGGACAAGGGACTCGATCGGTGAGCAGTTCTTC.

This clonotype was recorded a few times. The chain uses TRBV9 and TRBJ2-7; 9 nucleotides match TRBD2. J gave up 7 bases and V 4 bases, and 6 bases lay outside the gene matches. This CDR3 spans 13 amino acids. Germline assignment: CDR1 SGDLS and CDR2 YYNGEE. CDR3 residues: CASSLAGQGEQYF. CDR3 nucleotides: TGTGCCAGCAGCCTAGCGGGGCAGGGGGAGCAGTACTTC.

This clonotype was counted between two and nine times. This could be a read error, since a much larger clone is one nucleotide away. This chain uses TRBV7-8 with TRBJ2-7, with 13 bases lining up with TRBD2. The germline V gene encodes CDR1 SGHVS and CDR2 FQNEAQ. The V segment lost 8 bases and the J segment 2 bases; nucleotides outside the gene matches: 3. The CDR3 spans 14 residues. DNA for the CDR3: TGTGCCAGCCGGACTAGCGGGGGTACCTACGAGCAGTACTTC. It yields the protein CASRTSGGTYEQYF.

The chain combines TRBV18 with TRBJ1-5; D ambiguous. CDR3 length: 14 amino acids. Germline assignment: CDR1 KGHSH and CDR2 LQKENI. V was cut by 0 bases and J by 0 bases, with 3 bases left in between. CDR3 bases: TGTGCCAGCTCACCACCTGGTAGCAATCAGCCCCAGCATTTT. Protein sequence: CASSPPGSNQPQHF. The full variable domain, its missing parts supplied by reference TRBV18 and TRBJ1-5, is NAGVMQNPRHLVRRRGQEARLRCSPMKGHSHVYWYRQLPEEGLKFMVYLQKENIIDESGMPKERFSAEFPKEGPSILRIQQVVRGDSAAYFCASSPPGSNQPQHFGDGTRLSIL.

Here the CDR3 reads CASRREAEAFF. CDR3 nucleotides: TGTGCCAGCAGGAGAGAGGCTGAAGCTTTCTTT. The J gene is TRBJ1-1, the V gene TRBV25-1; D is uncertain. This CDR3 contains 11 residues. Trimming removed 6 bases at V and 6 bases at J, with 8 bases between. The germline gives CDR1 MGHDK, CDR2 SYGVNS.

This clonotype appeared many times. V is TRBV5-1 and J is TRBJ2-1; 9 bases line up with TRBD2. Germline loops: CDR1 SGHRS, CDR2 YFSETQ. The CDR3 has 17 residues. The V segment lost 1 base and the J segment 7 bases; nucleotides outside the gene matches: 12. CDR3 nucleotides: TGCGCCAGCAGCTTGAAGTATGTATTAGCGGGAGCTAATGAGCAGTTCTTC. This sequence encodes CASSLKYVLAGANEQFF.

Worth noting for this clonotype: The germline gene is not matched at one end of the junction; a read error may be the cause. The chain couples TRBV18 to TRBJ1-5, with D perhaps matching TRBD1 (5 bases). The CDR3 loop spans 16 amino acids. CDR1 and CDR2 from the germline V gene are KGHSH and LQKENI. This CDR3 is CASSPGTGTGKQPQHF. CDR3 sequence (DNA): TGTGCCAGCTCACCGGGGACCGGGACCGGCAAGCAGCCCCAGCATTTT.

This clonotype was seen only a few times. The chain couples TRBV5-1 to TRBJ1-1, with 9 nucleotides matching TRBD1. From germline, CDR1 is SGHRS and CDR2 YFSETQ. This CDR3 region has 14 residues. The junction had 7 bases not matched to a gene; V was cut back by 4 bases and J by 6 bases. CDR3 amino acids: CASSLGQGWAEAFF. In DNA, the CDR3 is TGCGCCAGCAGCCTGGGACAGGGATGGGCTGAAGCTTTCTTT.